These 28 T cell receptor beta chains came from one sample sequenced in a study of blood T cell repertoires in COVID-19. Clones were sequenced by immunoSEQ multiplex PCR, and TCRdb holds only the in-frame ones, with some missing. The repertoire consists of approximately 500,000 clones, with 70% to 90% occurring once and the leading ten covering about 8.2%. Sequencing was performed on peripheral blood. These receptors came from a woman between 45 and 60 years old with COVID-19, enrolled during active disease.

The V and J genes are TRBV7-3 and TRBJ1-1; 10 nucleotides line up with TRBD1. The V segment lost 4 bases and the J segment 4 bases; nucleotides outside the gene matches: 3. Germline V gives CDR1 SGHTA, CDR2 FQGTGA. This CDR3 region has 14 residues. As DNA, the CDR3 is TGTGCCAGCAGCTATGGACAGGGGGGCACTGAAGCTTTCTTT. Protein product: CASSYGQGGTEAFF. Based on the CDR3 plus reference TRBV7-3 and TRBJ1-1, the full variable domain is GAGVSQTPSNKVTEKGKYVELRCDPISGHTALYWYRQSLGQGPEFLIYFQGTGAADDSGLPNDRFFAVRPEGSVSTLKIQRTERGDSAVYLCASSYGQGGTEAFFGQGTRLTVV.

The chain carries TRBV30 and TRBJ1-5; tentative D call: TRBD1 (6 bases). CDR1 is GTSNPN, CDR2 SVGIG, per germline (reference sequence). This CDR3 contains 13 residues. V lost 5 bases, J lost 5 bases, and 13 bases lay in between. The CDR3 region is CAWAQGKDQPQHF. For the CDR3, the DNA is TGTGCCTGGGCACAGGGTAAGGATCAGCCCCAGCATTTT.

The CDR3 DNA follows: TGTGCCAGCAGCTTAAAAGGGGTGCCGGGACAGGGGGCACCATGGACAACTAATGAAAAACTGTTTTTT. It codes for CASSLKGVPGQGAPWTTNEKLFF. The rearrangement joins TRBV7-3 to TRBJ1-4; 12 positions agree with TRBD1. Germline assignment: CDR1 SGHTA and CDR2 FQGTGA. The CDR3 extends over 23 amino acids. The V segment lost 1 base and the J segment 0 bases; nucleotides outside the gene matches: 18.

V gene TRBV6-5 combines with J gene TRBJ2-7, with TRBD2 as a possible D gene (5 bases). V was pared by 1 base and J by 3 bases, with 10 bases between. Germline CDR1 is MNHEY and CDR2 is SVGAGI. CDR3 size: 14 residues. The CDR3 spells CASSYLSGNYEQYF. CDR3 sequence (DNA): TGTGCCAGCAGTTACTTGTCGGGGAACTACGAGCAGTACTTC.

The chain links TRBV18 to TRBJ1-5, with 7 positions matching TRBD1. The CDR3 contains 15 residues. The V gene's germline CDR1 is KGHSH and CDR2 LQKENI. The V gene end was trimmed by 4 bases and the J gene end by 4 bases; junction bases not matched to a gene: 7. In nucleotides, the CDR3 is TGTGCCAGCTCACTTCGACAGGGTGTAAATCAGCCCCAGCATTTT. Translated, it gives CASSLRQGVNQPQHF.

This chain links TRBV7-9 with TRBJ1-1; the match to TRBD1 covers 8 bases. This CDR3 comprises 15 residues. The junction had 9 bases not matched to a gene; V was cut back by 5 bases and J by 4 bases. CDR1 SEHNR and CDR2 FQNEAQ come from the germline V gene (reference sequence). CDR3 nucleotides: TGTGCCAGCAGCCCGAACAGGGGGACGGGCACTGAAGCTTTCTTT. The encoded protein is CASSPNRGTGTEAFF. Full variable domain (rest looked up from reference TRBV7-9 and TRBJ1-1): DTGVSQNPRHKITKRGQNVTFRCDPISEHNRLYWYRQTLGQGPEFLTYFQNEAQLEKSRLLSDRFSAERPKGSFSTLEIQRTEQGDSAMYLCASSPNRGTGTEAFFGQGTRLTVV.

The table lists this clone with a few counts. The rearrangement joins TRBV2 to TRBJ1-6; perhaps TRBD1 as D (5 bases). Germline assignment: CDR1 SNHLY and CDR2 FYNNEI. This CDR3 contains 14 residues. Trimming cost V 4 bases and J 8 bases, with 12 bases left between them. The CDR3 sequence is CASSVGPGHSPLHF. DNA of the CDR3: TGTGCCAGCAGTGTGGGGCCCGGACATTCACCCCTCCACTTT.

The chain uses TRBV27 and TRBJ1-4, with TRBD1 matching over 7 bases. The CDR3 length is 16 residues. V lost 6 bases and J lost 8; bases outside the gene matches: 15. The V gene's germline CDR1 is MNHEY and CDR2 SMNVEV (reference sequence). The CDR3 DNA sequence: TGTGCCAGCAGCCCCGGGACAGTTCCTCAGGGAGAAAAACTGTTTTTT. This sequence encodes CASSPGTVPQGEKLFF.

This clone came up a few times. The V gene is TRBV18, the J gene TRBJ1-1, with 12 bases fitting TRBD1. J was trimmed by 3 bases and V by 2 bases; bases with no gene match: 4. Germline V CDR1 and CDR2: KGHSH, LQKENI. The CDR3 loop spans 16 amino acids. CDR3 protein: CASSPGTGGPDTEAFF. CDR3 nucleotide sequence: TGTGCCAGCTCACCAGGGACAGGGGGCCCGGACACTGAAGCTTTCTTT.

The chain links TRBV18 to TRBJ2-2, with D maybe TRBD2 (7 bases). V was trimmed by 2 bases and J by 3 bases, leaving 13 bases between them. The germline gives CDR1 KGHSH, CDR2 LQKENI. The CDR3 sequence is 16 residues long. The CDR3 spells CASSPSAGAYTGELFF. CDR3 nucleotide sequence: TGTGCCAGCTCACCATCCGCGGGGGCCTACACCGGGGAGCTGTTTTTT.

CDR3 sequence reads: CAIKRLQGAAYGYTF. The CDR3 DNA sequence: TGTGCCATCAAACGATTACAGGGGGCGGCTTATGGCTACACCTTC. The rearrangement joins TRBV10-3 to TRBJ1-2; 9 nucleotides agree with TRBD1. V trimming: 7 bases; J trimming: 5 bases; junction bases outside the gene matches: 11. The CDR3 is 15 amino acids. From germline, CDR1 is ENHRY and CDR2 SYGVKD.

This chain uses TRBV29-1 with TRBJ2-2, with TRBD2 matching over 10 bases. Unmatched junction bases numbered 7, after V lost 6 bases and J lost 6 bases. Germline loops: CDR1 SQVTM, CDR2 ANQGSEA. The CDR3 consists of 14 residues. The CDR3 sequence is CSVVGLAGAGELFF. CDR3 nucleotide sequence: TGCAGCGTCGTAGGGCTAGCGGGGGCCGGGGAGCTGTTTTTT.

The chain joins TRBV4-1 to TRBJ1-5; D is perhaps TRBD1 (6 bases). The CDR3 loop spans 17 amino acids. The ends were cut back, 0 bases at V and 2 bases at J, with 14 bases in the middle. Germline V gives CDR1 MGHRA, CDR2 YSYEKL. The CDR3 DNA is TGCGCCAGCAGCCAAGATGGGGGGGGCGCCGGCAATCAGCCCCAGCATTTT. It encodes CASSQDGGGAGNQPQHF.

The chain is built from TRBV30 and TRBJ1-3, with D perhaps TRBD1 (5 bases). Germline V gives CDR1 GTSNPN, CDR2 SVGIG (reference sequence). V gave up 2 bases and J gave up 2 bases, with 10 bases separating them. The CDR3 covers 14 residues. This chain's CDR3 is CAWSKLQAGNTIYF. CDR3 bases: TGTGCCTGGAGTAAACTACAGGCTGGAAACACCATATATTTT.

The genes are TRBV27 and TRBJ2-7; D call uncertain. Germline CDR1 is MNHEY and CDR2 is SMNVEV (reference sequence). V shed 4 bases and J shed 8 bases, with 15 bases lying between them. The CDR3 loop spans 13 amino acids. CDR3 nucleotides: TGTGCCAGCAGTTCCTCCCCGCGTACGAAGCAGTACTTC. It codes for CASSSSPRTKQYF.

The V gene is TRBV5-1, the J gene TRBJ2-2; TRBD1 might be the D (5 bases). The CDR3 covers 13 residues. Germline V lookup: CDR1 SGHRS, CDR2 YFSETQ. Trimming cost V 0 bases and J 6 bases, with 6 bases left between them. CDR3 residues: CASSLGTSGELFF. The CDR3, as DNA: TGCGCCAGCAGCTTGGGGACATCCGGGGAGCTGTTTTTT.

This sequence joins TRBV2 and TRBJ1-5; 7 bases fit TRBD1. Germline CDR1 SNHLY, CDR2 FYNNEI. Trimming took 6 bases from V and 4 from J; bases not matched to a gene: 12. The CDR3 is 16 amino acids. The CDR3 DNA sequence: TGTGCCAGCAGCGCCAGTAGGGGGCCAGGGAATCAGCCCCAGCATTTT. This sequence encodes CASSASRGPGNQPQHF.

The chain has TRBV6-5 and TRBJ1-2; TRBD1 aligns across 7 bases. Trimming cost V 10 bases and J 8 bases; bases outside gene matches: 4. CDR3 length: 10 amino acids. CDR1 is MNHEY and CDR2 is SVGAGI in the germline V gene. The CDR3 region has the DNA TGTGCCACTCGGACAGGCGGCTACACCTTC. Protein: CATRTGGYTF.

The V call is TRBV2, the J call TRBJ1-1, with TRBD1 matching 8 bases. The length of the CDR3 is 13 residues. V was pared by 9 bases and J by 0 bases, with 3 bases of the junction left unmatched. Germline V lookup: CDR1 SNHLY, CDR2 FYNNEI. CDR3 DNA: TGTGCCAGGGGACAGGCGTTGAACACTGAAGCTTTCTTT. Translation gives CARGQALNTEAFF.

As DNA, the CDR3 is TGTGCCAGCAGCTTAAGTGGCACTGGGGCCAACGTCCTGACTTTC. It yields the protein CASSLSGTGANVLTF. This chain links TRBV7-3 with TRBJ2-6; D call uncertain. The germline V gene encodes CDR1 SGHTA and CDR2 FQGTGA. The CDR3 contains 15 residues. Trimming removed 1 base from V and 2 bases from J, with 6 bases in between.

The chain links TRBV19 to TRBJ2-7, with a possible D match to TRBD1 (8 bases). CDR3 length equals 16 residues. V lost 6 bases to trimming and J lost 5 bases, with 23 bases between them. Germline loops: CDR1 LNHDA, CDR2 SQIVND (reference sequence). The CDR3 bases are TGTGCCAGTAGCCATTTACCCGGACAGGGAGGGGACGAGCAGTACTTC. Residues: CASSHLPGQGGDEQYF.

The chain employs TRBV24-1 and TRBJ2-3; 12 bases align to TRBD1. The CDR3 loop spans 17 amino acids. V lost 2 bases and J lost 4; bases outside the gene matches: 6. Germline V gene lookup returns CDR1 KGHDR and CDR2 SFDVKD. The CDR3 is CATSDSTGTGGPDTQYF. The CDR3 nucleotides are TGTGCCACCAGTGATTCGACCGGGACAGGGGGCCCAGATACGCAGTATTTT.

On this clone: Mismatch with germline at one junction end may stem from a read error. The J gene is TRBJ1-2, the V gene TRBV11-2, with TRBD1 as a possible D gene (6 bases). The CDR3 has 13 amino acids. The germline V gene encodes CDR1 SGHAT and CDR2 FQNNGV. This CDR3 reads CASSVDSLGWGVF. The CDR3 DNA is TGTGCCAGCAGCGTGGACAGCCTCGGATGGGGTGTCTTC.

This sequence joins TRBV5-6 and TRBJ1-1, with TRBD1 as a possible D gene (5 bases). The CDR3 covers 14 residues. CDR1 is SGHDT, CDR2 YYEEEE, per germline. Trimming took off 1 base at V and 5 bases at J, with 12 bases between the two ends. The CDR3: CASSLSRVGTEAFF. CDR3 DNA: TGTGCCAGCAGCTTGAGCAGGGTAGGAACTGAAGCTTTCTTT.

J is TRBJ2-3 and V is TRBV2; TRBD1 matches at 9 bases. This CDR3 region has 16 residues. Germline CDR1 and CDR2: SNHLY and FYNNEI. With V trimmed by 7 bases and J by 3 bases, 11 bases remained unmatched. The CDR3 reads CASKLTGGKLTDTQYF. CDR3 in DNA: TGTGCCAGCAAACTCACAGGGGGCAAGTTGACAGATACGCAGTATTTT.

The genes are TRBV10-1 and TRBJ1-1; D possibly corresponds to TRBD1 (6 bases). CDR1 is WNHNN and CDR2 is SYGVQD in the germline V gene (reference sequence). The CDR3 length is 13 residues. Trimming removed 10 bases at V and 5 bases at J, with 17 bases between. CDR3 sequence reads: CATQTERGTEAFF. In DNA form, the CDR3 reads TGCGCCACCCAGACCGAAAGGGGGACTGAAGCTTTCTTT.

This sequence joins TRBV5-8 and TRBJ2-2, with D hard to call. V lost 3 bases, J lost 7 bases, and 7 bases lay in between. Germline V gene sequence: CDR1 SGHTS, CDR2 YDEGEE. The CDR3 contains 12 residues. CDR3 in amino acids: CASSWSGGELFF. Here the CDR3 DNA reads TGTGCCAGCAGCTGGTCGGGCGGGGAGCTGTTTTTT.

The sample holds one count of this clone. The rearrangement uses TRBV2 and TRBJ2-7; 8 bases align to TRBD2. CDR1 is SNHLY, CDR2 FYNNEI, per germline. The V segment lost 6 bases and the J segment 2 bases; nucleotides outside the gene matches: 6. This CDR3 contains 14 residues. As DNA, the CDR3 is TGTGCCAGCAGAAGACTAGCGTCGACCTACGAGCAGTACTTC. Protein: CASRRLASTYEQYF.